Described below is a single T cell receptor beta chain sequence and its context. What it binds is not known. This sample stems from a study of shared clonotypes between healthy human individuals. Broader study findings: Only blood samples were collected, and tissue repertoires likely differ.

Several immunoSEQ plates held equal portions of the genomic DNA taken from each subset. In the sorted-subset replicate PCRs, approximately 200 ng DNA, some 30,000 T cell genomes, was used. Assay used: immunoSEQ multiplex PCR; TCRdb lists only in-frame clones, some missing. The sample carries under 350,000 clones, around 87% recorded once. The ends were cut back, 4 bases at V and 3 bases at J, with 9 bases in the middle. From germline, CDR1 is SGDLS and CDR2 YYNGEE. This CDR3 region has 13 residues. CD45RO+ cells plus CCR7-negative CD45RA+ TemRA cells formed CD8 memory. This clonotype was sampled from a man younger than 35 in good health. The V and J genes are TRBV9 and TRBJ2-3; no definite D call. Sequenced: memory CD8+ T cells sorted from blood. The subset here: CD45RO+ cells pooled with CCR7-negative TemRA cells. The DNA of the CDR3 is TGTGCCAGCAGCCTTAGAAGAACAGATACGCAGTATTTT. It is translated as CASSLRRTDTQYF.